A single sample is the source of the 17 T cell receptor beta chains below, sequenced in a study of T cell responses to AZD1222 COVID-19 vaccine. This table comes from immunoSEQ multiplex PCR, and its TCRdb copy is limited to in-frame clones, with some not included. The sample holds some 170,000 clones, roughly 91% seen once. The sample here was peripheral blood, taken 28 days after the second dose of the MenACWY control vaccine. Every receptor here comes from an adult who received the MenACWY meningococcal vaccine as a control.

The chain recombines TRBV28 with TRBJ2-2, with 8 bases lining up with TRBD1. Per germline, CDR1 MDHEN and CDR2 SYDVKM. Trimming cost V 6 bases and J 4 bases; bases outside gene matches: 10. The CDR3 covers 16 residues. This CDR3 reads CASSYLRTGFTGELFF. DNA of the CDR3: TGTGCCAGCAGCTACCTCAGGACAGGGTTCACCGGGGAGCTGTTTTTT.

The CDR3 loop is CASRLGGNEQFF. CDR3 DNA sequence: TGTGCCAGCAGACTAGGGGGGAATGAGCAGTTCTTC. The chain is built from TRBV2 and TRBJ2-1, with D perhaps assigned TRBD1 or TRBD2 (6 bases each). The CDR3 is made up of 12 amino acids. Germline CDR1 is SNHLY and CDR2 is FYNNEI. Trimming removed 6 bases at V and 7 bases at J, with 10 bases between. Filled out from reference TRBV2 and TRBJ2-1, the complete variable domain reads EPEVTQTPSHQVTQMGQEVILRCVPISNHLYFYWYRQILGQKVEFLVSFYNNEISEKSEIFDDQFSVERPDGSNFTLKIRSTKLEDSAMYFCASRLGGNEQFFGPGTRLTVL.

This clone was counted once. This chain links TRBV28 with TRBJ2-7; possibly TRBD1 for D (7 bases). The CDR3 is 16 amino acids. Germline V gene sequence: CDR1 MDHEN, CDR2 SYDVKM. V lost 7 bases, J lost 0 bases, and 19 bases lay in between. CDR3 region: CASTDAPGGSSYEQYF. CDR3 coding DNA: TGTGCCAGCACCGACGCTCCAGGGGGGAGCTCCTACGAGCAGTACTTC.

This clone appeared once. The chain joins TRBV13 to TRBJ2-1; TRBD2 matches at 10 bases. CDR1 is PRHDT, CDR2 FYEKMQ, per germline (reference sequence). This CDR3 comprises 15 residues. The V and J ends lost 0 bases and 15 bases, in that order; junction bases with no gene match: 11. CDR3 in amino acids: CASSLGSSGGSHPFF. The DNA of the CDR3 is TGTGCCAGCAGCTTAGGTTCTAGCGGGGGCTCGCATCCGTTCTTC.

The chain joins TRBV7-2 to TRBJ1-5, with D perhaps TRBD1 (6 bases). Germline CDR1 reads SGHTA; CDR2 reads FQGNSA. With 8 bases removed from V and 4 bases from J, the gap between germline ends came to 18 bases. There are 15 residues in the CDR3. The chain's CDR3 is CASSAYRGRNQPQHF. CDR3 nucleotide sequence: TGTGCCAGCTCAGCTTACCGGGGGCGAAATCAGCCCCAGCATTTT.

The chain joins TRBV5-1 to TRBJ1-6; maybe TRBD1 (6 bases). The CDR3 runs 15 residues. The V and J ends lost 4 bases and 5 bases respectively, with 13 bases between them. The germline V gene encodes CDR1 SGHRS and CDR2 YFSETQ. The CDR3 region is CASSKGHLDNSPLHF. CDR3 coding DNA: TGCGCCAGCAGCAAGGGACACCTGGATAATTCACCCCTCCACTTT.

This clone was seen a handful of times. The chain couples TRBV2 to TRBJ2-5; perhaps TRBD2 as D (5 bases). CDR1 and CDR2 from the germline V gene are SNHLY and FYNNEI. This CDR3 spans 19 amino acids. Trimming removed 2 bases from V and 1 base from J, with 23 bases in between. CDR3 DNA sequence: TGTGCCAGCAGTGAAAGAGGGTCAGGCCCACACCACATCCAAGAGACCCAGTACTTC. Protein product: CASSERGSGPHHIQETQYF.

This clone was picked up one time. V usage is TRBV6-5 and J usage is TRBJ1-5; 8 bases are a match to TRBD1. The V gene end was trimmed by 5 bases and the J gene end by 3 bases; junction bases not matched to a gene: 6. This CDR3 contains 15 residues. Germline V gene data show CDR1 as MNHEY and CDR2 as SVGAGI. The CDR3 sequence is CASSLGQGNNQPQHF. Here the CDR3 DNA reads TGTGCCAGCAGTCTAGGACAGGGCAACAATCAGCCCCAGCATTTT.

V usage is TRBV5-1 and J usage is TRBJ2-1; TRBD2 matches 7 bases. The CDR3 contains 17 residues. Germline assignment: CDR1 SGHRS and CDR2 YFSETQ. V dropped 2 bases and J dropped 2; count of bases not matched to a gene: 10. CDR3 bases: TGCGCCAGCAGCTTTTATATAAGCGGGGTCCCCTACAATGAGCAGTTCTTC. Translating it yields CASSFYISGVPYNEQFF.

V and J are TRBV7-9 and TRBJ1-3; D call uncertain. The CDR3 loop spans 16 amino acids. The germline gives CDR1 SEHNR, CDR2 FQNEAQ (reference sequence). The V and J ends lost 3 bases and 0 bases respectively, with 12 bases between them. This chain's CDR3 is CASSFNQGLSGNTIYF. Written as DNA, the CDR3 is TGTGCCAGCAGCTTTAATCAAGGCCTCTCTGGAAACACCATATATTTT.

J is TRBJ1-2 and V is TRBV15; D remains unclear. Looked up from germline, CDR1 is LNHNV and CDR2 is YYDKDF (reference sequence). CDR3 length: 16 residues. The germline V and J ends were trimmed by 0 bases and 0 bases, with 11 bases remaining between them. The CDR3 nucleotides are TGTGCCACCAGCAGAGATCACGCCAAAGCTAACTATGGCTACACCTTC. Protein product: CATSRDHAKANYGYTF.

The rearrangement links TRBV19 to TRBJ1-1; 8 positions match TRBD1. Trimming cost V 6 bases and J 3 bases; bases outside gene matches: 6. Germline CDR1 LNHDA, CDR2 SQIVND (reference sequence). The CDR3 spans 14 residues. The CDR3: CASSGTGRYTEAFF. The CDR3 DNA reads TGTGCCAGTAGCGGGACAGGCCGGTACACTGAAGCTTTCTTT.

The chain links TRBV4-3 to TRBJ1-4; D is ambiguous. CDR1 is LGHNA, CDR2 YSLEER, per germline. V shed 0 bases and J shed 8 bases, with 13 bases lying between them. The CDR3 is 15 residues long. The DNA of the CDR3 is TGCGCCAGCAGCCAAGATGAAGGATTTGGCGAAAAACTGTTTTTT. It yields the protein CASSQDEGFGEKLFF.

The chain couples TRBV6-2 or TRBV6-3 to TRBJ2-4; 7 bases map to TRBD1. V shed 2 bases, J shed 6 bases, and the junction held 4 bases outside the gene matches. CDR3 size: 14 residues. Per the germline V gene, CDR1 is MNHEY and CDR2 is SVGEGT. The CDR3 DNA follows: TGTGCCAGCAGTTACCCGGGACAGTCAAACATTCAGTACTTC. Amino acid sequence: CASSYPGQSNIQYF.

Only one count was recorded for this clone. The chain employs TRBV6-5 and TRBJ1-2; the D is unclear. This CDR3 has 12 residues. Germline-derived CDR1 and CDR2 are MNHEY and SVGAGI. The germline V and J ends were trimmed by 4 bases and 2 bases, with 5 bases remaining between them. This CDR3 is CASSSRNYGYTF. The CDR3 bases are TGTGCCAGCAGTTCACGGAACTATGGCTACACCTTC.

The J gene is TRBJ1-5, the V gene TRBV6-5, with a possible D match to TRBD1 (5 bases). The CDR3 is 14 residues long. Germline V gene data show CDR1 as MNHEY and CDR2 as SVGAGI. Between the trimmed V and J ends, which lost 9 bases and 2 bases, there was a span of 14 bases. In nucleotides, the CDR3 is TGTGCCAGTCAACAGGTAGGCGGCAATCAGCCCCAGCATTTT. Its translation: CASQQVGGNQPQHF.

The genes are TRBV5-4 and TRBJ1-1, with D tentatively TRBD1 (5 bases). Germline loops: CDR1 SGHNT, CDR2 YYREEE (reference sequence). This CDR3 is 14 amino acids long. The V end was cut by 4 bases, the J end by 3 bases, with 13 bases between. The CDR3 DNA is TGTGCCAGCAGCCCCCCGGCCAGGGACACTGAAGCTTTCTTT. This sequence encodes CASSPPARDTEAFF.